The table lists the clone carrying this TCR beta chain with a few counts. Its antigen remains unidentified. Expressed TCRB transcripts were sequenced after all isolated RNA was converted to cDNA. The table came from immunoSEQ multiplex PCR; TCRdb's copy has only in-frame clones and leaves some out. The sample carries 300,000 to 350,000 clones, over 7% recorded once. These data originate in a study of beta chain features in type 1 diabetes. Across the study: Cells sorted and examined across all samples totaled 85 million to 110 million. Study observations and caveats: Significant though moderate, a shortening of TCRB CDR3s appeared in all four CD4+ subsets of Type 1 diabetes patients.

The authors sorted CD4+ naive, central memory, regulatory and stem cell-like memory cells via CD45RO/CCR7/CD25/CD127/CD95/CD27. This TCR was recovered from a man in his thirties or forties with type 1 diabetes. Sequenced sample: central memory CD4+ T cells from blood.

This CDR3 reads CASLRESYNSPLHF. The CDR3 region has the DNA TGTGCCAGCCTCAGGGAGTCCTATAATTCACCCCTCCACTTT. The chain recombines TRBV2 with TRBJ1-6; D is possibly TRBD1 (5 bases). Trimming stripped 8 bases from V and 1 base from J, with 9 bases between. Germline V gives CDR1 SNHLY, CDR2 FYNNEI. The CDR3 extends over 14 amino acids.